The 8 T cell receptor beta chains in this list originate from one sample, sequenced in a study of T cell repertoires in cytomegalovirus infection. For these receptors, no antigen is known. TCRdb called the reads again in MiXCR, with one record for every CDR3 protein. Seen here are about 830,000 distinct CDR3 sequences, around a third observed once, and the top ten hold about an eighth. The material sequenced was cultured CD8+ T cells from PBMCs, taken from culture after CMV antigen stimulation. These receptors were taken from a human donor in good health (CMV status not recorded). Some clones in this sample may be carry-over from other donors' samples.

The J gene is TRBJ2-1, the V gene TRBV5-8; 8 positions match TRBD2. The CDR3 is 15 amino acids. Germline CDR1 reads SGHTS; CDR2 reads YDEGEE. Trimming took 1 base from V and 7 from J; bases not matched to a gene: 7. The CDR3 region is CASSLRASGLNEQFF. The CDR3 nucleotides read TGTGCCAGCAGCTTGAGAGCTAGCGGGTTAAATGAGCAGTTCTTC. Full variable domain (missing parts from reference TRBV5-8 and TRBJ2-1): EAGVTQSPTHLIKTRGQQATLRCSPISGHTSVYWYQQALGLGLQFLLWYDEGEERNRGNFPPRFSGRQFPNYSSELNVNALELEDSALYLCASSLRASGLNEQFFGPGTRLTVL.

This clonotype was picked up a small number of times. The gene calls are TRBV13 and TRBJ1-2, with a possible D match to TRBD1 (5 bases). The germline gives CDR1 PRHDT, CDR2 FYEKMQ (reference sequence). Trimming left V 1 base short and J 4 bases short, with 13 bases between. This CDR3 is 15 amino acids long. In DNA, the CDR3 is TGTGCCAGCAGCTTAGTCGGGGGACCCCTCTATGGCTACACCTTC. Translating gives CASSLVGGPLYGYTF.

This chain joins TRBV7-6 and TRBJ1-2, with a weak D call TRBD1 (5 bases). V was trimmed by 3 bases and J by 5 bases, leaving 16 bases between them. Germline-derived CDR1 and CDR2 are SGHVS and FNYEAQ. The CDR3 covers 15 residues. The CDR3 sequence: CASSFLAGGRYGYTF. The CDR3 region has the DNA TGTGCCAGCAGCTTCCTGGCGGGGGGGAGGTATGGCTACACCTTC.

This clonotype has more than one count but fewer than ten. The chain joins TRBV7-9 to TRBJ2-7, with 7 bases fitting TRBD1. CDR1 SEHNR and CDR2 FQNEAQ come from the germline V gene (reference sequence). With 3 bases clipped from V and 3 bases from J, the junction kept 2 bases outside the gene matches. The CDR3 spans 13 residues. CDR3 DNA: TGTGCCAGCAGCTTTCGACAGGGCTACGAGCAGTACTTC. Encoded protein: CASSFRQGYEQYF.

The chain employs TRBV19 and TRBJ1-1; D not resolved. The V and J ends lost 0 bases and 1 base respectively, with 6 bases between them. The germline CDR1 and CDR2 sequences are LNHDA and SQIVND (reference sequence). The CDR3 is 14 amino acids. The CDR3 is CASSIEGKNTEAFF. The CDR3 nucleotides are TGTGCCAGTAGTATAGAGGGAAAGAACACTGAAGCTTTCTTT.

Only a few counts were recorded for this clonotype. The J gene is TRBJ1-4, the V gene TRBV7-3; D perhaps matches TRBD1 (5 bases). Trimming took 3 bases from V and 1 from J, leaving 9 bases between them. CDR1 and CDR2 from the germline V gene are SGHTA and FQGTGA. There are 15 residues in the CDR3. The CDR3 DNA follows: TGTGCCAGCAGCTTGTATGGGGGAACTAATGAAAAACTGTTTTTT. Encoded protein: CASSLYGGTNEKLFF.

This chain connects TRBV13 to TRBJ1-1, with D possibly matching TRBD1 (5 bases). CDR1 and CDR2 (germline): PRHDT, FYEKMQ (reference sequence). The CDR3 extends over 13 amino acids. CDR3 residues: CASTEKMNTEAFF. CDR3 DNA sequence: TGTGCGTCGACAGAAAAAATGAACACTGAAGCTTTCTTT. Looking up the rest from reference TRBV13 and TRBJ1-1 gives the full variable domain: AAGVIQSPRHLIKEKRETATLKCYPIPRHDTVYWYQQGPGQDPQFLISFYEKMQSDKGSIPDRFSAQQFSDYHSELNMSSLELGDSALYFCASTEKMNTEAFFGQGTRLTVV.

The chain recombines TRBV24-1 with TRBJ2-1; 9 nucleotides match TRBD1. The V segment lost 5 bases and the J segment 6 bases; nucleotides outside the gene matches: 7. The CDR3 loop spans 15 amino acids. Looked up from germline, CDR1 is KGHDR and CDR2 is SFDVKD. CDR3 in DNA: TGTGCCACCAGTGTCCTCCGGGACAGGGTCAATGAGCAGTTCTTC. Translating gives CATSVLRDRVNEQFF.